This TCR beta chain emerged from a study of shared clonotypes between healthy human individuals. Study-wide background: In total, the donors were a couple of women and three men aged 18 to 49. Study-wide results and limits: Naive subsets tended to show greater estimated richness than memory subsets.

Authors' analysis steps: Filtering of immunoSEQ junctional sequences could not match full-length read filtering. The method was immunoSEQ multiplex PCR; TCRdb's version includes in-frame clones alone and lacks a portion of them. Clone size and the V and J calls come from that table; the DNA yielded D and trimming. The repertoire has more than 2,000,000 clones, approximately 95% of them found once; the top ten carry 0.39%. With respect to this clone: Its antigen remains unidentified.

V was clipped by 5 bases and J by 9 bases, with 13 bases between them. Looked up from germline, CDR1 is SGHTA and CDR2 is FQGNSA. The CDR3 has 12 residues. This sequence was found in a young man in good health. Some clones in this sample may be carry-over from other donors' samples. This chain joins TRBV7-2 and TRBJ1-1; D gene ambiguous. The sample comprised naive CD4+ T cells from PBMCs. Subset of the sample: CD45RA+ positively selected. The CDR3 DNA follows: TGTGCCAGCAGCCCGCGGGCAGGAAAAGCTTTCTTT. Protein product: CASSPRAGKAFF.